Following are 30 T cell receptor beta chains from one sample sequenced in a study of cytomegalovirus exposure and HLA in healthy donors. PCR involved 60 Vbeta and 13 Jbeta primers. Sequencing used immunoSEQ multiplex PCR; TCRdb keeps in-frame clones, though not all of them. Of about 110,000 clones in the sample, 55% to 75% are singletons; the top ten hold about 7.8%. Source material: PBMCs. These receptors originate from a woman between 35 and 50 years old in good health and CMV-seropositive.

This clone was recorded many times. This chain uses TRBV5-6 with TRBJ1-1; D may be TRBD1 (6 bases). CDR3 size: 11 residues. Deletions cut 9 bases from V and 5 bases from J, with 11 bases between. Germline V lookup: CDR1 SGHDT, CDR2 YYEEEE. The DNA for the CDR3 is TGTGCCACAGGGGTCGGGACTGAAGCTTTCTTT. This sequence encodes CATGVGTEAFF.

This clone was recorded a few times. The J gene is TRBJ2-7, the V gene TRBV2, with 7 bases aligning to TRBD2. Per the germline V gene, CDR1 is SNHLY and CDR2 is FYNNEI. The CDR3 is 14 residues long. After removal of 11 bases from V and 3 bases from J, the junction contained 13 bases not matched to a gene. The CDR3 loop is CAVSIAGGDYEQYF. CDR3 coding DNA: TGTGCCGTGTCGATAGCGGGCGGAGACTACGAGCAGTACTTC.

The CDR3 region is CASSPRENNSPLHF. In DNA, the CDR3 is TGCGCCAGCAGCCCCCGGGAAAATAATTCACCCCTCCACTTT. The chain carries TRBV4-1 and TRBJ1-6; the D is unclear. Trimming took 4 bases from V and 5 from J, leaving 9 bases between them. The CDR3 is 14 residues long. Germline values: CDR1 MGHRA, CDR2 YSYEKL.

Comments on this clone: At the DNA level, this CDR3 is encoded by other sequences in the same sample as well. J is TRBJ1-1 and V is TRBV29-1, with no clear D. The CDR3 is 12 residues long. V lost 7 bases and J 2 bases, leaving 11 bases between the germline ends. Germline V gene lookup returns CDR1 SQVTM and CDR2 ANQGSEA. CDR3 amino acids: CSGGRANTEAFF. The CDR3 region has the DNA TGCAGCGGAGGTCGAGCTAACACTGAAGCTTTCTTT.

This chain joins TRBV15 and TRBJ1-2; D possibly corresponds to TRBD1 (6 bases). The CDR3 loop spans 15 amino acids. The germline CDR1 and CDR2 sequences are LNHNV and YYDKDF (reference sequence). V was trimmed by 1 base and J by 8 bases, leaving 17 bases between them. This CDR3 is CATSRGVSRGGGYTF. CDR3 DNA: TGTGCCACCAGCAGAGGGGTAAGCAGGGGCGGCGGCTACACCTTC.

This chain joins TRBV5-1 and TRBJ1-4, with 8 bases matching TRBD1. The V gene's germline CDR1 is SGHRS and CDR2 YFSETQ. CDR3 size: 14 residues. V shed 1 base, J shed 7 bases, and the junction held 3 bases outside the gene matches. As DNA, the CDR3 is TGCGCCAGCAGCTTGTTACAGGGGGGTGAAAAACTGTTTTTT. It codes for CASSLLQGGEKLFF.

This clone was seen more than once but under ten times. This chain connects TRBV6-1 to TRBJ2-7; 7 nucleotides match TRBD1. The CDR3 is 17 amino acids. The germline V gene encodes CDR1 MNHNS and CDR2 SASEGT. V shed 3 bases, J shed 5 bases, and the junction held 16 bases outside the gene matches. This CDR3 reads CASSEARGQMIRHEQYF. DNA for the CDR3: TGTGCCAGCAGTGAGGCCCGGGGACAGATGATACGACACGAGCAGTACTTC.

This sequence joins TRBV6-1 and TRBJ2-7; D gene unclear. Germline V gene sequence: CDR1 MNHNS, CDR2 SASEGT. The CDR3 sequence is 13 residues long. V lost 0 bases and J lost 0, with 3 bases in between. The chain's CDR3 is CASSEAFSYEQYF. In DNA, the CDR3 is TGTGCCAGCAGTGAAGCCTTCTCCTACGAGCAGTACTTC.

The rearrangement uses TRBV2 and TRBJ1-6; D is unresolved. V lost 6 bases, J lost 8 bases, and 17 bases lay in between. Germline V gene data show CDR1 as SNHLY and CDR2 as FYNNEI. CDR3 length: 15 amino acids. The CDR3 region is CASRPREGSYSPLHF. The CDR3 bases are TGTGCCAGCAGGCCCCGAGAGGGAAGCTATTCACCCCTCCACTTT.

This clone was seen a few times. The CDR3 reads CASSVVSGAYEQYF. The CDR3 nucleotides are TGTGCCAGCAGCGTAGTGTCAGGGGCCTACGAGCAGTACTTC. The chain is built from TRBV9 and TRBJ2-7, with a weak D call TRBD1 (6 bases). The CDR3 consists of 14 residues. Between the trimmed V and J ends, which lost 0 bases and 2 bases, there was a span of 9 bases. Per the germline V gene, CDR1 is SGDLS and CDR2 is YYNGEE.

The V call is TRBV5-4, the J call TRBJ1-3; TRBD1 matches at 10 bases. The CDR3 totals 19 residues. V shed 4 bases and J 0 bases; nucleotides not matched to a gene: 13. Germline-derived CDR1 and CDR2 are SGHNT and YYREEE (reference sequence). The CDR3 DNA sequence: TGTGCCAGCAGCCCGGGGGGACAGGGGCTCTCGTTCTCTGGAAACACCATATATTTT. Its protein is CASSPGGQGLSFSGNTIYF.

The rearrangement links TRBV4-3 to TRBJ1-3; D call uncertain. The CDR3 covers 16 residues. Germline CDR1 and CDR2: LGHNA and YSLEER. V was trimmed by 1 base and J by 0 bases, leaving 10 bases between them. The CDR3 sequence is CASSQGEDVSGNTIYF. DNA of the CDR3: TGCGCCAGCAGCCAAGGGGAGGACGTCTCTGGAAACACCATATATTTT.

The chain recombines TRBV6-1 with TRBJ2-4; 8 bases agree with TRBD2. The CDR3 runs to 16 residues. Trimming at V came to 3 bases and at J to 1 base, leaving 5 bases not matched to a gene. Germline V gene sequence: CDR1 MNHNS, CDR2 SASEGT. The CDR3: CASSDGGGMAKNIQYF. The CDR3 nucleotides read TGTGCCAGCAGTGACGGGGGGGGCATGGCCAAAAACATTCAGTACTTC.

Here the CDR3 DNA reads TGTGCTAGTGGTCTTCCAAGGGGTGAAGCTTTCTTT. Its translation is CASGLPRGEAFF. The chain recombines TRBV12-5 with TRBJ1-1; possible D gene TRBD1, 5 bases. V lost 5 bases to trimming and J lost 7 bases, with 11 bases between them. The germline V gene has CDR1 LGHNT and CDR2 FRNRAP. The CDR3 runs 12 residues.

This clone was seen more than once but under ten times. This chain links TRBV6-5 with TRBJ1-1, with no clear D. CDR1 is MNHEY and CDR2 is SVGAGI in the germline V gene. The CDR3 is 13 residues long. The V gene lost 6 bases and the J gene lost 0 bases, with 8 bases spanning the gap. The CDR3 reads CASRPQLNTEAFF. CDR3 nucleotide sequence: TGTGCCAGCAGGCCACAGCTGAACACTGAAGCTTTCTTT.

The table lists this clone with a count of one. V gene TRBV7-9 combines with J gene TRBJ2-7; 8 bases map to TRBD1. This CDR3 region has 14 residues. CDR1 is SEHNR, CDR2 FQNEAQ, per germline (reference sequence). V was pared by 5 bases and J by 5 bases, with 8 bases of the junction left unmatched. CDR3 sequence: CASSPRQGKDEQYF. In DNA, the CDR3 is TGTGCCAGCAGCCCCCGACAGGGGAAAGACGAGCAGTACTTC.

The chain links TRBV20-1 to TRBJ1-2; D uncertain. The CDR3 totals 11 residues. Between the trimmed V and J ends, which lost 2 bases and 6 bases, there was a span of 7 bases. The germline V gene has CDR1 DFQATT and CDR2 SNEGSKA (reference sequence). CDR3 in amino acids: CSARREDGYTF. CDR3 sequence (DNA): TGCAGTGCTAGACGCGAGGATGGCTACACCTTC.

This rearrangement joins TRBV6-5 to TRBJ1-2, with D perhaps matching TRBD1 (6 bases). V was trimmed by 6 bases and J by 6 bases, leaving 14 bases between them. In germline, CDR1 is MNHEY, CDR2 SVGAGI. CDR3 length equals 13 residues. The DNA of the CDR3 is TGTGCCAGCAGAGAACAGGGATCGGATGGCTACACCTTC. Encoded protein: CASREQGSDGYTF.

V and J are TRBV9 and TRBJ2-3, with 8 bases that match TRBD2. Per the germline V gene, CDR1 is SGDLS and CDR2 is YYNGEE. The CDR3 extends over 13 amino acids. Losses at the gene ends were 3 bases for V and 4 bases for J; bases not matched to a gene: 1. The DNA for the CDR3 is TGTGCCAGCAGCGCGGGGGGGGCAGATACGCAGTATTTT. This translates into CASSAGGADTQYF.

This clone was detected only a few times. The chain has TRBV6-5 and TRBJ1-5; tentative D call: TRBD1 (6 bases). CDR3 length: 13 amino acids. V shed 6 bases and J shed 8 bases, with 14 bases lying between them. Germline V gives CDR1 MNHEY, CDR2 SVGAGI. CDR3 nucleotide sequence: TGTGCCAGCAGCCCACAGGGAATTAAGCCCCAGCATTTT. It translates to CASSPQGIKPQHF.

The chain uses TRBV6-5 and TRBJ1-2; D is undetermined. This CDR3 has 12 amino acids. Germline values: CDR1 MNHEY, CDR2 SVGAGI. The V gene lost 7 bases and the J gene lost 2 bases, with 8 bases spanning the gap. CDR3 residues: CASKPTNYGYTF. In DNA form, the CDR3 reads TGTGCCAGCAAGCCTACCAACTATGGCTACACCTTC.

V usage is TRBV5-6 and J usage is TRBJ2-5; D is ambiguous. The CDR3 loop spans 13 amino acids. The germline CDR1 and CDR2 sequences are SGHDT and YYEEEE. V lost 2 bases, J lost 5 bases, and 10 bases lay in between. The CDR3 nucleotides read TGTGCCAGCAGCTTCGGCCCCAGGGAGACCCAGTACTTC. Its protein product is CASSFGPRETQYF.

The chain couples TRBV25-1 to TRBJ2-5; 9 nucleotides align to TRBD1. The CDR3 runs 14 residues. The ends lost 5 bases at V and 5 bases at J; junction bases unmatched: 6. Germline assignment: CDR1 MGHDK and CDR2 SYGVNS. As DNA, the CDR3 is TGTGCCAGCAGTCCTGGACAGGGGAGGGAGACCCAGTACTTC. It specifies CASSPGQGRETQYF.

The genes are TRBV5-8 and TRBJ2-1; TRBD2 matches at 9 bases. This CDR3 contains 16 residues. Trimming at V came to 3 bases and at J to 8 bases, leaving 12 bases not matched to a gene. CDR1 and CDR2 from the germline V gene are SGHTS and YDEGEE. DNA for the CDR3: TGTGCCAGCAGCTCGTACCTAGCGGGGAAACCACATGAGCAGTTCTTC. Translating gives CASSSYLAGKPHEQFF.

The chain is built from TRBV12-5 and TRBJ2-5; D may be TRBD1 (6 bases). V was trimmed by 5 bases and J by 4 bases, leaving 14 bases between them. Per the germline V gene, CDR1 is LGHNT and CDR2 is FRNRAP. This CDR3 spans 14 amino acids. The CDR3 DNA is TGTGCTAGTGGTCACTCGTACAGGGTAGAGACCCAGTACTTC. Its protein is CASGHSYRVETQYF.

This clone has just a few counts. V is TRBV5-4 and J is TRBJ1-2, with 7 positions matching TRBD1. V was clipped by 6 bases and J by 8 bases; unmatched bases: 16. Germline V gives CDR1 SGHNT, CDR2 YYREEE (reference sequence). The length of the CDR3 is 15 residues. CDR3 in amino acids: CASNPSGTVRGGYTF. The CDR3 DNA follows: TGTGCCAGCAACCCATCCGGGACAGTAAGGGGAGGCTACACCTTC.

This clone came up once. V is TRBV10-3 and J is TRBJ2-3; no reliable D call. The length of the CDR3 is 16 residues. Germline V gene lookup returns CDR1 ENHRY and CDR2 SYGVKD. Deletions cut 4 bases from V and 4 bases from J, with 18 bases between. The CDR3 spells CAISVSTLGRADTQYF. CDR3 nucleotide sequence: TGTGCCATCAGTGTATCCACCCTCGGCCGGGCAGATACGCAGTATTTT.

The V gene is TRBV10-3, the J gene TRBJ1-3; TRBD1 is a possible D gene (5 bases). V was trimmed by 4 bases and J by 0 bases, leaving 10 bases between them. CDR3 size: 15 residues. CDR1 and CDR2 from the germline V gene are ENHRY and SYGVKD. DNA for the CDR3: TGTGCCATCAGTGCCGGAGACAGCTCTGGAAACACCATATATTTT. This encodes CAISAGDSSGNTIYF.

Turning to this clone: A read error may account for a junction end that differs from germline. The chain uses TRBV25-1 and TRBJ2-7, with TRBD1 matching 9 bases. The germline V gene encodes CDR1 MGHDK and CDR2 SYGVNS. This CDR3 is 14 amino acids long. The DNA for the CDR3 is TGTGCCAGCAGCCCTTGGACAGGGGTCCACGAGCGGTACTTC. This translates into CASSPWTGVHERYF.

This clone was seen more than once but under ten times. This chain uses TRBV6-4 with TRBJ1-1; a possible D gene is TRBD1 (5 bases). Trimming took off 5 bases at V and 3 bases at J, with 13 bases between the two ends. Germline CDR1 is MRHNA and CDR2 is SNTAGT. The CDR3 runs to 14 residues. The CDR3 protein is CASSPDSYYTEAFF. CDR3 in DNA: TGTGCCAGCAGTCCCGACAGTTACTACACTGAAGCTTTCTTT.